Described below is a single T cell receptor beta chain sequence and its context. Some clones are missing from TCRdb's copy, which holds only in-frame ones; the method was immunoSEQ multiplex PCR. This table has about 52,000 clones, around 81% appearing once. The data were taken from a study of blood T cell repertoires in COVID-19. Study in general: Specimens from acute and convalescent COVID-19 originated in the United States, Italy and Spain. PBMCs, B-cell-depleted T cells, or T cells provided the cDNA or gDNA that made up the material.

Trimming at V came to 6 bases and at J to 1 base, leaving 7 bases not matched to a gene. The germline V gene encodes CDR1 LGHDT and CDR2 YNNKEL (reference sequence). The CDR3 spans 15 residues. The sequence was obtained from a man in his 70s with active COVID-19. The chain uses TRBV3-1 (or the pseudogene TRBV3-2) and TRBJ2-3; 7 bases map to TRBD1. The sequenced sample consisted of peripheral blood. CDR3 residues: CASSDYRGGTDTQYF. The CDR3 DNA is TGTGCCAGCAGTGATTACAGGGGCGGCACAGATACGCAGTATTTT.